This TCR beta chain was captured by sequencing in a study of regulatory T cells in long-lasting Graves disease. In this sample, this clonotype turned up a few times. The time point is: newly diagnosed GD, antithyroid drugs for less than 3 months. There was RNA extracted from PBMCs, and the TCR library was made from it. Sequencing libraries for TCR beta were prepared with iRepertoire HTBI primers and Arm-PCR of CDR3 regions. TCRdb processed the multiplex PCR reads anew with MiXCR; each CDR3 protein has one entry. This table holds roughly 510,000 distinct CDR3 sequences, roughly 16% found once. Another study also made use of these data, one on T cells in Graves' hyperthyroidism and ophthalmopathy.

This sequence originates from a man aged 18-30 years with Graves disease. Sequenced here: peripheral blood mononuclear cells (PBMCs), sampled at new diagnosis, from a patient treated with antithyroid drugs.

CDR3: CSADGADSSYEQYF. The CDR3 DNA sequence: TGCAGCGCAGACGGAGCGGATAGCTCCTACGAGCAGTACTTC. The chain employs TRBV20-1 and TRBJ2-7; a weak D match, TRBD2 (5 bases). This CDR3 contains 14 residues. The germline V gene encodes CDR1 DFQATT and CDR2 SNEGSKA (reference sequence).